This entry lists 3 T cell receptor beta chains sequenced from one sample in a study of T cells in Graves' hyperthyroidism and ophthalmopathy. There were TCR beta CDR3 regions amplified from RNA transcripts. In the first-round RT-PCR of the TCR CDR3, the HTBI primer set was used. TCRdb recomputed calls from the multiplex PCR reads with MiXCR, one row per CDR3 protein. This sample has 300,000 to 450,000 distinct CDR3 sequences, with about a fifth found just once. Input material: blood. The source of these receptors is a man between 18 and 35 years old with Graves' ophthalmopathy.

This clonotype was found many times. CDR3 in amino acids: CASSLLGAGSYEQYF. The CDR3 DNA reads as TGTGCCAGCAGCTTGCTGGGGGCAGGGTCCTACGAGCAGTACTTC. The J gene is TRBJ2-7, the V gene TRBV5-5; the D gene is possibly TRBD1 (6 bases). V lost 1 base to trimming and J lost 1 base, with 12 bases between them. This CDR3 has 15 residues. In germline, CDR1 is SGHKS, CDR2 YYEKEE (reference sequence).

This clonotype has a handful of counts. J is TRBJ1-2 and V is TRBV4-1, with D hard to call. The V end was cut by 1 base, the J end by 4 bases, with 10 bases between. The CDR3 is 14 residues long. CDR1 is MGHRA and CDR2 is YSYEKL in the germline V gene. This chain's CDR3 is CASSQVEVGYGYTF. The CDR3, as DNA: TGCGCCAGCAGCCAAGTGGAGGTCGGCTATGGCTACACCTTC.

This clonotype showed up just a few times. The CDR3 spells CAISDGAVTETQYF. The CDR3 nucleotides are TGTGCCATCAGTGATGGGGCGGTCACGGAGACCCAGTACTTC. This chain uses TRBV10-3 with TRBJ2-5, with D perhaps matching TRBD1 (5 bases). V was shortened by 3 bases and J by 5 bases, with 13 bases between the two germline ends. Per germline, CDR1 ENHRY and CDR2 SYGVKD. The CDR3 spans 14 residues.